These 13 T cell receptor beta chains were sequenced from one sample in a study of blood T cells in healthy people across ages. The second PCR ran about 6 to 11 cycles with a sample-barcoded 5' primer and J-beta primers. Using its own MiXCR run on the 5' RACE reads, TCRdb lists one record per CDR3 protein. The sample includes about 730,000 distinct CDR3 sequences, more than 40% seen only once; the top ten take about 20%. The sequencing sample was made of blood. Receptors originate from a woman aged 60-75 years in good health.

The V gene is TRBV13, the J gene TRBJ2-7; 12 bases fit TRBD2. The germline V gene has CDR1 PRHDT and CDR2 FYEKMQ (reference sequence). CDR3 length: 16 amino acids. The ends lost 4 bases at V and 4 bases at J; junction bases unmatched: 8. CDR3 sequence: CASSSPTSGRLYEQYF. Here the CDR3 DNA reads TGTGCCAGCAGCTCGCCGACTAGCGGGAGATTGTACGAGCAGTACTTC.

V and J are TRBV7-6 and TRBJ2-1; no clear D. CDR1 and CDR2 from the germline V gene are SGHVS and FNYEAQ. This CDR3 has 15 residues. Trimming took 2 bases from V and 0 from J, leaving 8 bases between them. In nucleotides, the CDR3 is TGTGCCAGCAGCTTAAAACCCAGCTCCTACAATGAGCAGTTCTTC. Residues: CASSLKPSSYNEQFF.

This sequence joins TRBV28 and TRBJ2-5; 10 nucleotides match TRBD1. Per germline, CDR1 MDHEN and CDR2 SYDVKM. The CDR3 extends over 16 amino acids. The J segment lost 2 bases and the V segment lost 3 bases, leaving 6 bases of the junction unmatched. CDR3 coding DNA: TGTGCCAGCAGTTTCCACGGGACAGGGGCACAAGAGACCCAGTACTTC. Translation gives CASSFHGTGAQETQYF.

Regarding this clonotype: This could be a read error, since a much larger clone is one nucleotide away. The rearrangement links TRBV7-9 to TRBJ2-4; no definite D call. TRBJ2-7 explains the end of the DNA better; the J call may be wrong. The germline V gene has CDR1 SEHNR and CDR2 FQNEAQ (reference sequence). The CDR3 extends over 15 amino acids. CDR3 nucleotide sequence: TGTGCCAGCAGCTTAGGCCAGTGGCTAACCTACGAGCAGTACTTC. Protein product: CASSLGQWLTYEQYF.

The chain joins TRBV4-2 to TRBJ2-7, with TRBD1 matching 11 bases. The CDR3 spans 14 residues. V shed 5 bases and J 3 bases; nucleotides not matched to a gene: 3. In germline, CDR1 is LGHNA, CDR2 YNFKEQ. The CDR3 region has the DNA TGTGCCAGCAGCGCGGGACAGGGGGACTACGAGCAGTACTTC. Residues: CASSAGQGDYEQYF.

This clonotype was found many times. The CDR3 nucleotides read TGCAGTGCTGGCGCAACCTCCTACGAGCAGTACTTC. Residues: CSAGATSYEQYF. The chain carries TRBV20-1 and TRBJ2-7; no clear D. CDR1 is DFQATT, CDR2 SNEGSKA, per germline (reference sequence). V shed 5 bases and J shed 0 bases, with 8 bases lying between them. The CDR3 is made up of 12 amino acids.

The chain links TRBV13 to TRBJ1-1; D may be TRBD1 (6 bases). The V end was cut by 1 base, the J end by 5 bases, with 17 bases between. There are 16 residues in the CDR3. The germline CDR1 and CDR2 sequences are PRHDT and FYEKMQ (reference sequence). The CDR3 is CASSLEAGEEETEAFF. The CDR3 DNA is TGTGCCAGCAGCTTAGAGGCAGGGGAAGAGGAGACTGAAGCTTTCTTT.

V usage is TRBV3-1 and J usage is TRBJ2-7, with 7 bases fitting TRBD2. The CDR3 is 15 amino acids. CDR1 and CDR2 from the germline V gene are LGHDT and YNNKEL (reference sequence). With V trimmed by 3 bases and J by 6 bases, 11 bases remained unmatched. The CDR3: CASSHLAARSSEQYF. The CDR3, as DNA: TGTGCCAGCAGCCACCTAGCGGCTAGGAGCAGCGAGCAGTACTTC.

The CDR3 coding sequence is TGTGCCAGCAGCCACAATGCACAGGGGGCGGATGGCTACACCTTC. As protein: CASSHNAQGADGYTF. The rearrangement joins TRBV6-6 to TRBJ1-2; 9 bases match TRBD1. V shed 6 bases, J shed 6 bases, and the junction held 11 bases outside the gene matches. The CDR3 sequence is 15 residues long. Germline-derived CDR1 and CDR2 are MNHNY and SVGAGI (reference sequence).

A few counts support this clonotype. This sequence joins TRBV6-2 or TRBV6-3 and TRBJ1-6, with D perhaps TRBD1 (5 bases). The CDR3 extends over 14 amino acids. The germline CDR1 and CDR2 sequences are MNHEY and SVGEGT. V lost 5 bases and J 6 bases, leaving 11 bases between the germline ends. The DNA of the CDR3 is TGTGCCAGCAGTGCCGGGGGAGGTAATTCACCCCTCCACTTT. As protein: CASSAGGGNSPLHF.

The V gene is TRBV7-2, the J gene TRBJ2-1; 11 bases map to TRBD2. Trimming at V came to 5 bases and at J to 2 bases, leaving 11 bases not matched to a gene. Germline V gene data show CDR1 as SGHTA and CDR2 as FQGNSA. CDR3 length: 18 amino acids. The CDR3 is CASSLGWGTSGAYNEQFF. In nucleotides, the CDR3 is TGTGCCAGCAGCCTCGGATGGGGGACTAGCGGAGCCTACAATGAGCAGTTCTTC. Combining the CDR3 with reference TRBV7-2 and TRBJ2-1 gives the whole variable domain GAGVSQSPSNKVTEKGKDVELRCDPISGHTALYWYRQSLGQGLEFLIYFQGNSAPDKSGLPSDRFSAERTGGSVSTLTIQRTQQEDSAVYLCASSLGWGTSGAYNEQFFGPGTRLTVL.

The J gene is TRBJ2-5, the V gene TRBV20-1; D is unresolved. CDR1 and CDR2 (germline): DFQATT, SNEGSKA (reference sequence). The CDR3 extends over 11 amino acids. Trimming cost V 3 bases and J 3 bases, with 5 bases left between them. The CDR3 DNA follows: TGCAGTGCTAGGGCTAAAGAGACCCAGTACTTC. Protein sequence: CSARAKETQYF.

In its sample, this clonotype was seen once. V gene TRBV3-1 combines with J gene TRBJ1-4; TRBD1 is a possible D gene (5 bases). Germline V gene lookup returns CDR1 LGHDT and CDR2 YNNKEL (reference sequence). The ends were cut back, 5 bases at V and 7 bases at J, with 11 bases in the middle. This CDR3 contains 13 residues. The DNA for the CDR3 is TGTGCCAGCAGCGCCCGTAGGGGTGAAAAACTGTTTTTT. Its protein is CASSARRGEKLFF.